This entry features one TCR beta chain sequence. Which antigen it targets is not known. One end of the junction does not line up with germline, which may come from a read error. There are 13 amino acids in the CDR3, from cysteine to phenylalanine inclusive. Only the CDR3 part of the read is kept: 39 bases, read in frame from the first base. The germline V gene (reference sequence) gives CDR1 as SSHAT and CDR2 as FNYEAQ. The sample's time point label is to be understood as: cycle 1 day 1 (C1D1), immediately before nivolumab initiation. Relapse after autologous stem cell transplantation had occurred in all trial patients, and cohorts A, B and C were distinguished by prior brentuximab vedotin exposure. The trial cohort comprised a few dozen patients with relapsed/refractory classical Hodgkin lymphoma whose best overall responses were complete response, partial response or progressive disease. Trial patients were treated with single-agent nivolumab in the multi-cohort phase II CheckMate 205 trial. An independent review committee assessed best overall response by applying the 2007 International Working Group response criteria. Trial PBMCs were collected just before the start of nivolumab (C1D1) and during therapy at cycle 2 day 1 and cycle 4 day 1. After peripheral blood was drawn into 8 mL Vacutainer Cell Preparation Tubes, PBMCs were isolated by centrifugation and then cryopreserved.

The entry originates in a study of PD-1 blockade in classical Hodgkin lymphoma (TCRdb year 2020). Context from the whole study: Nivolumab dosing was 3 mg/kg intravenously every 2 weeks, continuing until either disease progression or unacceptable toxicity. The study used TCR beta sequencing and CyTOF to define a peripheral blood immune signature of response to PD-1 blockade in classical Hodgkin lymphoma.

Findings and caveats that apply to the study as a whole: The study covered only a single clinical trial cohort, and the causes of the repertoire differences, possibly disease activity or prior therapy, were still not defined. Patients starting nivolumab less than 1 year after ASCT had lower diversity and were excluded from later analyses to avoid confounding by immune reconstitution. CD4+ but not CD8+ TCR diversity rose significantly by C4D1 (p=0.0027 vs p=0.16), most apparent in complete responders (p=0.02). Trial patients achieving complete response had baseline diversity similar to newly diagnosed patients, whereas partial responders and progressors had significantly lower diversity. Baseline TCR diversity was reported as lower in newly diagnosed patients than in healthy donors, and lower still in relapsed/refractory patients.

The Qiagen DNeasy kit was used to extract genomic DNA both from unsorted PBMCs and from the negatively selected CD4+ and CD8+ fractions. TCR beta CDR3 regions were subjected to amplification by immunoSEQ multiplex PCR with primers that anneal to V and J segments. A synthetic immune receptor repertoire was used to minimize amplification bias, and remaining bias was computationally removed after sequencing. In the source study's methods: Custom Python scripts were used to quantify repertoire diversity as the Shannon entropy index. The unsorted, CD4+ and CD8+ repertoires were each analyzed separately, with the exception of combined analyses, where CD4+ and CD8+ sequences were merged in silico. Clonal expansion was defined as a frequency increase of at least 2-fold after treatment compared with C1D1, and clones undetected at baseline were assigned a pseudocount of 0.5. Clones with 0 or 1 copy at C1D1 were defined as singleton clones, while clones with 2 or more copies were defined as non-singleton clones. Clones expanded in unsorted samples were annotated as CD4+, CD8+ or unknown by matching protein sequences in sorted samples from the same patient. Wilcoxon tests were applied to paired samples to test diversity changes from C1D1 to C4D1. TCRdb re-hosts the immuneACCESS table, in-frame sequences only. Its copies lack some clones; in the studies checked, an unresolved V gene accounts for under half of them, and the cause for the rest is not known. That table furnishes V, J and clone size, whereas the DNA furnished D and trimming. The sample table contains 13,000 or so clones; only one count was recorded for about 82% of them. Together, the top ten hold 20% to 25% of the sample.

The chain employs TRBV7-7 and TRBJ2-7; no D gene is confidently identified. The material sequenced was peripheral blood mononuclear cells (PBMCs), taken at baseline. The sequence was obtained from a human donor with classical Hodgkin lymphoma. The CDR3 is CASSLSLVGEQYF. At the DNA level, the sequence is TGTGCTAGCAGCTTAAGCTTGGTCGGCGAGCAGTACTTC.